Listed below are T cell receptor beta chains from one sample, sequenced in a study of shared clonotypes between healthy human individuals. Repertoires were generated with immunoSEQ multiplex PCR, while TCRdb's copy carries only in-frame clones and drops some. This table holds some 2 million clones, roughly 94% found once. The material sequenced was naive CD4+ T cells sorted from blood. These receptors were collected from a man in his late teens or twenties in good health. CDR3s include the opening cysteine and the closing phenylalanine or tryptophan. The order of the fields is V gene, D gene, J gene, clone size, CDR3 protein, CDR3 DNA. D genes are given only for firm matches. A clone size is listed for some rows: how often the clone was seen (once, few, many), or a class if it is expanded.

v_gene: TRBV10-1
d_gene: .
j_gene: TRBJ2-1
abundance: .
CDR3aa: CASPLCYPGNEQFF
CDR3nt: TGCGCCAGCCCGCTATGTTACCCGGGAAATGAGCAGTTCTTC

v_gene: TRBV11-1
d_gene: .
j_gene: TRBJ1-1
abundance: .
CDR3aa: CASSPQGMAEAFF
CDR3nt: TGTGCCAGCAGCCCGCAGGGGATGGCTGAAGCTTTCTTT

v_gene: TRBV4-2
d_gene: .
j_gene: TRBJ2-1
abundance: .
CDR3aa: CASSPDGSRGNEQFF
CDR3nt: TGTGCCAGCAGCCCGGACGGTAGTAGGGGCAATGAGCAGTTCTTC

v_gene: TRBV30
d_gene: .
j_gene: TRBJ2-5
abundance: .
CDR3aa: CAWTGTRETQYF
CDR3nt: TGTGCCTGGACGGGAACCAGGGAGACCCAGTACTTC

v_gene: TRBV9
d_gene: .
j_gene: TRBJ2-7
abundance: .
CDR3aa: CASSVAEGAGTMSNEQYF
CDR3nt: TGTGCCAGCAGCGTGGCGGAAGGGGCTGGGACGATGTCGAACGAGCAGTACTTC

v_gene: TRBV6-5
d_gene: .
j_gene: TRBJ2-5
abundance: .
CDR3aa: CASSRRGHQYF
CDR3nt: TGTGCCAGCAGTCGACGGGGACACCAGTACTTC

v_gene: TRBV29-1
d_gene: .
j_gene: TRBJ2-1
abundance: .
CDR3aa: CSVGFNEQFF
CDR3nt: TGCAGCGTTGGGTTCAATGAGCAGTTCTTC

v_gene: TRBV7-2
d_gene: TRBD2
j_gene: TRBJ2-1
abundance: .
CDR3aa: CASSLRTSNEQFF
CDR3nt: TGTGCCAGCAGCTTAAGGACTAGCAATGAGCAGTTCTTC

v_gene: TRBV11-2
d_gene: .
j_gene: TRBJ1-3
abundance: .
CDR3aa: CASSLFILDTIYF
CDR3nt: TGTGCCAGCAGCTTATTTATCTTGGACACCATATATTTT

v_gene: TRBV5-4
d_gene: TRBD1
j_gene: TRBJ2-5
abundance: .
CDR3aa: CASSSTGTSFQETQYF
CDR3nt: TGTGCCAGCAGCTCGACAGGGACGTCCTTCCAAGAGACCCAGTACTTC

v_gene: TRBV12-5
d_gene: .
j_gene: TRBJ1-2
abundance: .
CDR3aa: CASGSPGQSAPFYGYTF
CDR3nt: TGTGCTAGTGGTTCCCCGGGACAATCCGCCCCTTTCTATGGCTACACCTTC

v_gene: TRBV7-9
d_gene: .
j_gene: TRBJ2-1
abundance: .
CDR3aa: CASDEQFF
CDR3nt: TGTGCCAGCGATGAGCAGTTCTTC

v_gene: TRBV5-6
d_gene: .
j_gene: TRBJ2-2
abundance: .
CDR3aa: CASSLGSTTGELFF
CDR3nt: TGTGCCAGCAGCTTGGGCAGCACCACCGGGGAGCTGTTTTTT

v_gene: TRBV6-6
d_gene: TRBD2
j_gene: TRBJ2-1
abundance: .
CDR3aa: CASSREGEQFF
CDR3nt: TGTGCCAGCAGCAGGGAGGGTGAGCAGTTCTTC

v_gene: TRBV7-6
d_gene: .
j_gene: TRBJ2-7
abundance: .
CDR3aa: CASSLFGGPIYEQYF
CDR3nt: TGTGCCAGCAGCTTATTTGGGGGGCCCATCTACGAGCAGTACTTC

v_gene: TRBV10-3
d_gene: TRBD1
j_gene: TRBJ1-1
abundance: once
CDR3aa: CATLGQGRVGAFF
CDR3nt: TGTGCCACTTTGGGACAGGGCCGGGTCGGGGCTTTCTTT

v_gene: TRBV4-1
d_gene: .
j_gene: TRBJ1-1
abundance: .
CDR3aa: CASTTMDGMNTEAFF
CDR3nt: TGCGCCAGCACCACTATGGACGGAATGAACACTGAAGCTTTCTTT

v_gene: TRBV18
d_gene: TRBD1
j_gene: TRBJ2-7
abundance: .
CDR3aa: CASSLDRVGYEQYF
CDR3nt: TGTGCCAGCTCACTGGACAGGGTTGGCTACGAGCAGTACTTC

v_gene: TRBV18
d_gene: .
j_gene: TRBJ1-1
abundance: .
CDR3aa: CASSPSQGVNTEAFF
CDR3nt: TGTGCCAGCTCACCCTCCCAAGGAGTGAACACTGAAGCTTTCTTT

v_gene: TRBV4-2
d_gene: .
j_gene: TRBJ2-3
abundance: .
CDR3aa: CASSQGLAYRGSTDTQYF
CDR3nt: TGTGCCAGCAGCCAAGGTCTAGCCTACCGGGGGTCCACAGATACGCAGTATTTT

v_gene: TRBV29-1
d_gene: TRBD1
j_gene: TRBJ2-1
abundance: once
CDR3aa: CSVHSGGYNEQFF
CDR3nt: TGCAGCGTCCATTCAGGGGGCTACAATGAGCAGTTCTTC